Below are 13 T cell receptor beta chains sequenced from a single sample in a study of blood T cells in healthy people across ages. Then a second PCR, running about 6 to 12 cycles, was carried out with a sample-barcoded 5' primer and a J-beta primer mix. A single record per CDR3 protein comes from TCRdb applying MiXCR to the 5' RACE reads. The sample lists about 2 million distinct CDR3 sequences, about 50% occurring once. Material for sequencing was blood. All receptors derive from a middle-aged woman in good health.

V usage is TRBV20-1 and J usage is TRBJ1-3; D gene uncertain. Looked up from germline, CDR1 is DFQATT and CDR2 is SNEGSKA (reference sequence). Trimming removed 7 bases from V and 3 bases from J, with 10 bases in between. The CDR3 loop spans 12 amino acids. This CDR3 is CSVLRLGNTIYF. The CDR3 bases are TGCAGTGTCCTGAGGCTTGGAAACACCATATATTTT.

The V gene is TRBV12-3 or TRBV12-4, the J gene TRBJ1-2; no firm D call. CDR3 length equals 13 residues. Trimming cost V 3 bases and J 2 bases, with 7 bases left between them. CDR3 sequence reads: CASSFSQNYGYTF. The CDR3, as DNA: TGTGCCAGCAGTTTTTCGCAGAACTATGGCTACACCTTC.

This clonotype occurred a few times. The genes are TRBV12-3 or TRBV12-4 and TRBJ1-2, with no clear D. V shed 4 bases and J shed 5 bases, with 8 bases lying between them. The length of the CDR3 is 12 residues. The CDR3 coding sequence is TGTGCCAGCAGTTGGGGAAGATATGGCTACACCTTC. As protein: CASSWGRYGYTF.

This clonotype was seen only a few times. The CDR3 sequence: CASSQVAGVGEQFF. Here the CDR3 DNA reads TGCGCCAGCAGCCAAGTTGCAGGGGTGGGTGAGCAGTTCTTC. The chain has TRBV4-3 and TRBJ2-1, with a weak D call TRBD1 (6 bases). The CDR3 runs to 14 residues. Deletions cut 1 base from V and 9 bases from J, with 13 bases between. The germline gives CDR1 LGHNA, CDR2 YSLEER.

Note on this clonotype: A much larger clonotype is one base distant, so this may be a read error. V usage is TRBV5-1 and J usage is TRBJ2-5; D is possibly TRBD1 (6 bases). The CDR3 loop spans 14 amino acids. Trimming stripped 0 bases from V and 11 bases from J, with 17 bases between. Germline V CDR1 and CDR2: SGHRS, YFSETQ. The chain's CDR3 is CASSLGQADNEQYF. For the CDR3, the DNA is TGCGCCAGCAGCTTGGGACAGGCCGACAATGAGCAGTACTTC.

This chain connects TRBV7-2 to TRBJ1-4, with D hard to call. Germline CDR1 and CDR2: SGHTA and FQGNSA. The V and J ends lost 8 bases and 2 bases respectively, with 12 bases between them. CDR3 size: 14 residues. The CDR3 nucleotides are TGTGCCAGCGCCCCGGGGAGGACTAATGAAAAACTGTTTTTT. Residues: CASAPGRTNEKLFF.

This chain connects TRBV4-2 to TRBJ2-1; D is ambiguous. V was cut by 3 bases and J by 3 bases, with 12 bases left in between. The CDR3 sequence is 15 residues long. In germline, CDR1 is LGHNA, CDR2 YNFKEQ. The DNA for the CDR3 is TGTGCCAGCAGCCAGGACGGTTCGGTCTACAATGAGCAGTTCTTC. Amino acid sequence: CASSQDGSVYNEQFF.

V and J are TRBV27 and TRBJ2-1; D remains unclear. Germline-derived CDR1 and CDR2 are MNHEY and SMNVEV (reference sequence). CDR3 length equals 15 residues. Trimming cost V 2 bases and J 0 bases, with 8 bases left between them. CDR3 sequence: CASSLRATSYNEQFF. DNA for the CDR3: TGTGCCAGCAGTTTAAGGGCGACCTCCTACAATGAGCAGTTCTTC.

CDR3 DNA sequence: TGTGCCAGCAGCTTAGATGTCAGACCCCTAATGAACACTGAAGCTTTCTTT. Protein sequence: CASSLDVRPLMNTEAFF. This sequence joins TRBV7-2 and TRBJ1-1; no reliable D call. Trimming cost V 1 base and J 0 bases, with 15 bases left between them. The CDR3 is 17 amino acids. CDR1 is SGHTA and CDR2 is FQGNSA in the germline V gene.

This clonotype occurred a few times. This rearrangement joins TRBV6-5 to TRBJ2-7, with TRBD1 matching over 8 bases. Unmatched junction bases numbered 13, after V lost 7 bases and J lost 5 bases. CDR1 and CDR2 (germline): MNHEY, SVGAGI. The CDR3 has 15 amino acids. CDR3 residues: CASTSGGQGAHEQYF. The CDR3 DNA reads as TGTGCCAGCACCTCGGGTGGACAGGGAGCCCACGAGCAGTACTTC.

There are a few counts of this clonotype. The chain carries TRBV5-1 and TRBJ2-1, with no clear D. The germline CDR1 and CDR2 sequences are SGHRS and YFSETQ. V was pared by 0 bases and J by 7 bases, with 17 bases between. The CDR3 consists of 16 residues. The CDR3 loop is CASSLVPGLVSNEQFF. The CDR3 region has the DNA TGCGCCAGCAGCTTGGTTCCAGGCTTGGTATCGAATGAGCAGTTCTTC.

This clonotype appeared once. CDR3 protein: CASSDRTGAAEQFF. The DNA for the CDR3 is TGTGCCAGCAGTGACCGGACAGGGGCGGCTGAGCAGTTCTTC. V and J are TRBV2 and TRBJ2-1, with TRBD1 matching over 9 bases. Per germline, CDR1 SNHLY and CDR2 FYNNEI. V was pared by 3 bases and J by 9 bases, with 6 bases of the junction left unmatched. The CDR3 runs to 14 residues.

The chain employs TRBV5-1 and TRBJ2-1; 13 positions match TRBD2. Trimming took 5 bases from V and 7 from J; bases not matched to a gene: 15. Germline lookup yields CDR1 SGHRS and CDR2 YFSETQ. CDR3 length equals 18 residues. In DNA, the CDR3 is TGCGCCAGCAGGGGGGGGACTAGCGGGATCGTAAGAGCTAATGAGCAGTTCTTC. Its protein product is CASRGGTSGIVRANEQFF.